This T cell receptor (beta chain) was profiled in a study of monozygotic twins with cystic fibrosis. Study as a whole: Library input was about 3 micrograms of fragmented DNA, with about 15 PCR cycles. Study-wide findings and caveats: Median Simpson clonality of roughly 0.0093 suggested naive T cells predominated. Co-twins had the most similar V usage for 13 of 16 pairs, J for 8. Unrelated CF individuals shared fewer identical clonotypes than monozygotic CF twins.

Assay used: immunoSEQ multiplex PCR; TCRdb lists only in-frame clones, some missing. The profile shows 32,000 or so clones, more than 90% of them singletons. CDR1 is MGHDK, CDR2 SYGVNS, per germline. The CDR3 extends over 11 amino acids. The germline V and J ends were trimmed by 4 bases and 3 bases, with 3 bases remaining between them. Turning to this clone: Its antigen is still unknown.

The chain recombines TRBV25-1 with TRBJ1-1; unclear D gene. The sequence was collected from a girl aged 2 to 9 with cystic fibrosis. Sequencing was carried out using blood. The CDR3 here is CASSAYTEAFF. The CDR3 bases are TGTGCCAGCAGTGCATACACTGAAGCTTTCTTT.